The clone carrying this TCR beta chain was found a few times. TCR beta CDR3 amplification used RNA transcripts. Amplification began with first-round RT-PCR using HTBI primers, then second-round multiplex PCR was performed. TCRdb used MiXCR to reprocess the multiplex PCR reads, holding one entry per CDR3 protein. The sample lists about 740,000 distinct CDR3 sequences, 40% occurring once. V was clipped by 2 bases and J by 3 bases, with 6 bases between them. Germline CDR1 and CDR2: SGHDT and YYEEEE. There are 12 residues in the CDR3. These data come from a study of Graves' ophthalmopathy and Graves' hyperthyroidism.

The chain carries TRBV5-6 and TRBJ2-7; no firm D call. This clonotype was obtained from an adult man with Graves' ophthalmopathy. Source material: peripheral blood. CDR3 region: CASSFSVYEQYF. DNA for the CDR3: TGTGCCAGCAGCTTTTCGGTCTACGAGCAGTACTTC.